This T cell receptor beta chain was sequenced in a study of blood T cells in healthy people across ages. A second PCR, run for roughly 7 to 12 cycles, used a sample-barcoded 5' primer plus a J-beta primer mix. TCRdb processed the 5' RACE reads anew with MiXCR; each CDR3 protein has one entry. The sample has fewer than 1,000,000 distinct CDR3 sequences; 46% are singletons. Germline V gene sequence: CDR1 SGHVS, CDR2 FNYEAQ. The CDR3 length is 13 residues. The source of this sequence is a man older than 75 in good health. The sequencing input was blood. V is TRBV7-6 and J is TRBJ2-4, with 7 bases fitting TRBD1. The J call is doubtful: the DNA matches TRBJ2-7 better. The CDR3 spells CASSGRQGDEQYF. CDR3 DNA: TGTGCCAGCAGCGGTCGGCAGGGGGACGAGCAGTACTTC.